This T cell receptor beta chain was documented in a study of CD8+ T cells in alopecia areata. Germline values: CDR1 SGDLS, CDR2 YYNGEE. The J segment lost 0 bases and the V segment lost 0 bases, leaving 12 bases of the junction unmatched. This CDR3 is built from 19 residues. cDNA serving as the sequencing template came from extracted, reverse transcribed RNA. This table comes from immunoSEQ multiplex PCR, and its TCRdb copy is limited to in-frame clones, with some not included. The sample records about 200,000 clones, around three fifths being singletons. Whole-study results and caveats: Tofacitinib significantly brought down scalp clonality and expanded CD8+ clones among top 100.

About this clone itself: Its matching antigen is unknown.

Treatment specified: oral pan-JAK inhibitor, 5-10 mg twice daily. The chain links TRBV9 to TRBJ2-3, with 8 bases lining up with TRBD1. This TCR was recovered from a human donor with alopecia areata. Source: CD4+ T cells sorted from blood, taken at week 4, from a patient treated with tofacitinib. CDR3 nucleotides: TGTGCCAGCAGCGTAGCGGGGGCCACAGGGGGAATAAGCACAGATACGCAGTATTTT. Its translation: CASSVAGATGGISTDTQYF.